This TCR beta chain was sequenced in a study of T cells in Graves' hyperthyroidism and ophthalmopathy. Study-wide results and caveats: Most clonotypes expanded in the thyroid (above 0.001) were also present in blood. Model-based prediction identified ophthalmopathy a median about 6 months prior to its onset. Through a model of 13 V-J features, ophthalmopathy was separated from stable hyperthyroidism.

This clonotype was seen many times. Its matching antigen is unknown. Regions amplified from RNA transcripts were the TCR beta CDR3 regions. The HTBI primer set served for first-round RT-PCR of the TCR CDR3. One entry per CDR3 protein, called by TCRdb with MiXCR from the multiplex PCR reads. In the table there are 500,000 to 800,000 distinct CDR3 sequences, roughly 15% of which are singletons. Germline V gene sequence: CDR1 DFQATT, CDR2 SNEGSKA (reference sequence). The CDR3 contains 14 residues. Trimming took 3 bases from V and 4 from J, leaving 14 bases between them. The clonotype was recovered from a woman between 45 and 65 years old with Graves' ophthalmopathy. Material for sequencing was blood. The chain joins TRBV20-1 to TRBJ2-3; D is possibly TRBD1 (6 bases). The CDR3 sequence: CSASSRGGPDTQYF. The CDR3 DNA reads TGCAGTGCTAGTTCCAGGGGCGGGCCAGATACGCAGTATTTT.